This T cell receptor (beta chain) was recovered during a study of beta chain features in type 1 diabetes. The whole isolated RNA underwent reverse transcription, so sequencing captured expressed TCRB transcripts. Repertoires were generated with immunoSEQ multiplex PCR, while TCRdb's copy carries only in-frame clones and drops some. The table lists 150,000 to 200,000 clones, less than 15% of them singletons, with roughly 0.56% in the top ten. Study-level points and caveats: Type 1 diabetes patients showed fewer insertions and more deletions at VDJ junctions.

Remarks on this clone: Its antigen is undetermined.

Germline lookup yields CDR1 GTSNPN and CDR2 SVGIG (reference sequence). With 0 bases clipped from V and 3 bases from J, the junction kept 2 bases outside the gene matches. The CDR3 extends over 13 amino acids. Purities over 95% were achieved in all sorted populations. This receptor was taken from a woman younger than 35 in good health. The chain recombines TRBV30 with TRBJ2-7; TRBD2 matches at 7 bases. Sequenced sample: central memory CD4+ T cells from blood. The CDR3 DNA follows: TGTGCCTGGAGTGTACTAGCGAGCTACGAGCAGTACTTC. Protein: CAWSVLASYEQYF.